A single sample gave rise to the 15 T cell receptor beta chains below, sequenced in a study of blood T cell repertoires in COVID-19. Measured with immunoSEQ multiplex PCR; TCRdb has only the in-frame clones, and not every one. The sample shows approximately 170,000 clones, 89% of them seen only once. Material for sequencing was peripheral blood. These receptor sequences come from a man between 18 and 29 years old who had recovered from COVID-19.

This clone was counted a single time. The rearrangement uses TRBV28 and TRBJ1-4; 9 bases are a match to TRBD1. Germline V gene data show CDR1 as MDHEN and CDR2 as SYDVKM. CDR3 length equals 15 residues. V lost 4 bases, J lost 7 bases, and 7 bases stayed unmatched. The CDR3 spells CASSSGQGSFEKLFF. The CDR3 region has the DNA TGTGCCAGCAGTTCGGGACAGGGTTCCTTTGAAAAACTGTTTTTT.

The CDR3 loop is CASSQDLASGRGEQFF. As DNA, the CDR3 is TGCGCCAGCAGCCAAGATCTGGCTAGCGGGAGGGGTGAGCAGTTCTTC. This chain connects TRBV4-1 to TRBJ2-1; TRBD2 matches 12 bases. Germline trimming cut 0 bases from V and 9 bases from J; bases unmatched to any gene: 6. From germline, CDR1 is MGHRA and CDR2 YSYEKL. The CDR3 spans 16 residues.

The J gene is TRBJ2-5, the V gene TRBV5-6, with a tentative D call TRBD1 (5 bases). This CDR3 contains 14 residues. Germline V gene sequence: CDR1 SGHDT, CDR2 YYEEEE. Between the trimmed V and J ends, which lost 6 bases and 5 bases, there was a span of 17 bases. CDR3 in DNA: TGTGCCAGCACCTCTCAGCAGGGAATGGAGACCCAGTACTTC. Amino acids: CASTSQQGMETQYF. The variable domain in full, completed from reference TRBV5-6 and TRBJ2-5, reads DAGVTQSPTHLIKTRGQQVTLRCSPKSGHDTVSWYQQALGQGPQFIFQYYEEEERQRGNFPDRFSGHQFPNYSSELNVNALLLGDSALYLCASTSQQGMETQYFGPGTRLLVL.

This chain connects TRBV5-4 to TRBJ1-2; 8 bases align to TRBD1. This CDR3 comprises 14 residues. The junction had 4 bases not matched to a gene; V was cut back by 0 bases and J by 6 bases. Germline V gene lookup returns CDR1 SGHNT and CDR2 YYREEE (reference sequence). The CDR3 DNA follows: TGTGCCAGCAGCTTGGTAGGCAGGGGGCATGGCTACACCTTC. Its protein product is CASSLVGRGHGYTF. Drawing the rest from reference TRBV5-4 and TRBJ1-2, the complete variable domain is ETGVTQSPTHLIKTRGQQVTLRCSSQSGHNTVSWYQQALGQGPQFIFQYYREEENGRGNFPPRFSGLQFPNYSSELNVNALELDDSALYLCASSLVGRGHGYTFGSGTRLTVV.

The chain joins TRBV12-3 or TRBV12-4 to TRBJ2-1; D remains unclear. This CDR3 region has 12 residues. The germline V and J ends were trimmed by 5 bases and 8 bases, with 10 bases remaining between them. CDR3: CASSPNIDEQFF. The CDR3, as DNA: TGTGCCAGCAGTCCGAACATCGATGAGCAGTTCTTC.

This clone was seen a single time. The chain uses TRBV2 and TRBJ2-5, with TRBD1 as a possible D gene (6 bases). CDR1 and CDR2 (germline): SNHLY, FYNNEI. CDR3 length equals 17 residues. Trimming cost V 3 bases and J 4 bases, with 21 bases left between them. In DNA, the CDR3 is TGTGCCAGCAGTGAGAGGGGGTTGGGTTTTGCGTCAGAGACCCAGTACTTC. Its translation: CASSERGLGFASETQYF.

The CDR3 reads CASSHRDQPQHF. CDR3 bases: TGTGCCAGCAGCCACAGGGATCAGCCCCAGCATTTT. This chain links TRBV6-5 with TRBJ1-5; D might be TRBD1 (6 bases). The CDR3 contains 12 residues. The germline V and J ends were trimmed by 6 bases and 5 bases, with 8 bases remaining between them. Germline V CDR1 and CDR2: MNHEY, SVGAGI.

The V and J genes are TRBV19 and TRBJ2-1; 11 bases are shared with TRBD2. The CDR3 consists of 15 residues. Per the germline V gene, CDR1 is LNHDA and CDR2 is SQIVND (reference sequence). V trimming: 6 bases; J trimming: 4 bases; junction bases outside the gene matches: 5. The CDR3 sequence: CASSPTSGVYNEQFF. Here the CDR3 DNA reads TGTGCCAGTAGCCCGACTAGCGGGGTTTACAATGAGCAGTTCTTC. Complete variable domain (other parts from reference TRBV19 and TRBJ2-1): DGGITQSPKYLFRKEGQNVTLSCEQNLNHDAMYWYRQDPGQGLRLIYYSQIVNDFQKGDIAEGYSVSREKKESFPLTVTSAQKNPTAFYLCASSPTSGVYNEQFFGPGTRLTVL.

Only a few counts were recorded for this clone. V is TRBV6-2 or TRBV6-3 and J is TRBJ1-4; D call uncertain. This CDR3 region has 14 residues. CDR1 is MNHEY and CDR2 is SVGEGT in the germline V gene. Trimming removed 0 bases at V and 5 bases at J, with 7 bases between. CDR3 loop: CASSYSRVNEKLFF. The CDR3, as DNA: TGTGCCAGCAGTTACTCACGGGTCAATGAAAAACTGTTTTTT.

The V and J genes are TRBV6-2 or TRBV6-3 and TRBJ1-5; D is ambiguous. V was pared by 6 bases and J by 4 bases, with 16 bases between. CDR1 MNHEY and CDR2 SVGEGT come from the germline V gene. CDR3 size: 15 residues. The DNA for the CDR3 is TGTGCCAGCAGCCCCCCCGGGTCGCCAAATCAGCCCCAGCATTTT. Protein product: CASSPPGSPNQPQHF.

This clone has more than one count but fewer than ten. The chain combines TRBV30 with TRBJ1-5, with D possibly being TRBD1 (6 bases). The V gene's germline CDR1 is GTSNPN and CDR2 SVGIG (reference sequence). With 5 bases removed from V and 6 bases from J, the gap between germline ends came to 14 bases. CDR3 length equals 13 residues. The DNA for the CDR3 is TGTGCCTGGGGGTCCCGGACAGCTCAGCCCCAGCATTTT. Protein product: CAWGSRTAQPQHF.

The chain uses TRBV19 and TRBJ2-1, with 14 positions matching TRBD2. From germline, CDR1 is LNHDA and CDR2 SQIVND (reference sequence). With V trimmed by 3 bases and J by 7 bases, 2 bases remained unmatched. The length of the CDR3 is 15 residues. CDR3: CASSMGLAGENEQFF. The DNA for the CDR3 is TGTGCCAGTAGTATGGGACTAGCGGGAGAGAATGAGCAGTTCTTC.

The rearrangement joins TRBV29-1 to TRBJ2-7; 9 bases match TRBD1. The CDR3 consists of 14 residues. CDR1 is SQVTM and CDR2 is ANQGSEA in the germline V gene. Germline trimming cut 7 bases from V and 7 bases from J; bases unmatched to any gene: 14. The CDR3 bases are TGCAGCGCTGGGACGGGACAGGGATTGAGAGAGCAGTACTTC. It encodes CSAGTGQGLREQYF.

The chain is built from TRBV19 and TRBJ2-7; D not certain. The length of the CDR3 is 13 residues. From germline, CDR1 is LNHDA and CDR2 SQIVND (reference sequence). Trimming removed 3 bases from V and 0 bases from J, with 6 bases in between. The CDR3 is CASSITASYEQYF. CDR3 sequence (DNA): TGTGCCAGTAGTATCACAGCCTCCTACGAGCAGTACTTC.

The rearrangement links TRBV6-5 to TRBJ2-7, with TRBD2 matching over 10 bases. The CDR3 sequence is 16 residues long. In germline, CDR1 is MNHEY, CDR2 SVGAGI. With 1 base clipped from V and 2 bases from J, the junction kept 5 bases outside the gene matches. CDR3 DNA: TGTGCCAGCAGTTACTGGAGTCTAGCGGGGGCCTACGAGCAGTACTTC. It yields the protein CASSYWSLAGAYEQYF.